This T cell receptor beta chain was recorded in a study of blood T cells in healthy people across ages. The authors drew around 11 milliliters of peripheral blood from each donor. Every sample yielded at least 6.5 million isolated PBMCs. For the second PCR, which ran for roughly 7 to 11 cycles, a sample-barcoded 5' primer and a J-beta primer mix were used. TCRdb recomputed calls from the 5' RACE reads with MiXCR, one row per CDR3 protein. The table includes around 900,000 distinct CDR3 sequences, roughly 47% detected once. Overall study results and limits: PBMCs went unsorted, and a conclusive naive versus antigen-experienced comparison was therefore prevented.

With respect to this clonotype: The antigen is unknown.

This clonotype originated in a woman aged 55-69 years in good health. The sample taken for sequencing was blood.

CDR3 nucleotide sequence: TGCAGCGTTGAAGCCTTAGGGAGGACCCCTGCTCGGGATGGCTACACCTTC. The encoded protein is CSVEALGRTPARDGYTF. The gene calls are TRBV29-1 and TRBJ1-2; D uncertain. V was cut by 1 base and J by 6 bases, with 24 bases left in between. The germline V gene has CDR1 SQVTM and CDR2 ANQGSEA. The CDR3 length is 17 residues.